Listed below are T cell receptor beta chains from one sample, sequenced in a study of cytomegalovirus exposure and HLA in healthy donors. Method: immunoSEQ multiplex PCR; TCRdb's copy keeps in-frame clones and lacks some. Counted here are 65,000 to 100,000 clones, 76% occurring once; the ten biggest clones make up roughly 3%. What was sequenced was PBMCs. All receptors derive from a man between 35 and 55 years old in good health and CMV-seronegative. Each CDR3 is given with its conserved first and last residue. The D gene is left open where the match is weak. Not every row has a clone size; where given, it reads once, few, many or a size class.

>TRBJ2-5|TRBD2|TRBV7-2|-
CASSLAMRGGGETQYF
>TRBJ2-1|TRBD2|TRBV7-2|-
CASSLGLAGNNEQFF
>TRBJ2-5|-|TRBV18|-
CASSPGRQGVRETQYF
>TRBJ2-5|TRBD2|TRBV7-7|few
CASSLGAGGPETQYF
>TRBJ1-1|-|TRBV7-3|few
CASSLTGEDTEAFF
>TRBJ1-1|-|TRBV4-1|-
CASSQDSGGFTEAFF
>TRBJ2-7|-|TRBV6-1|-
CASTGRVSYEQYF
>TRBJ1-2|-|TRBV7-3|-
CASSASKGDYGYTF
>TRBJ1-2|TRBD1|TRBV7-3|-
CASSWDRGLYGYTF
>TRBJ1-2|TRBD1|TRBV27|-
CATTTNWGQGAPNYGYTF
>TRBJ2-5|-|TRBV5-6|-
CASSLAGRGQETQYF
>TRBJ2-1|-|TRBV4-2|once
CASSQGGRPYNEQFF
>TRBJ2-2|-|TRBV19|-
CASSRNLGATGELFF